What follows is one TCR beta chain and its context. Its antigen is currently unknown. These data are taken from a study of cytomegalovirus exposure and HLA in healthy donors. Notes on the study in general: While the bulk of TCR sequences proved rare, some public TCRs turned up in many donors. In vitro data verified three CMV-associated chains as specific for CMV antigens.

Vbeta (60) and Jbeta (13) primers were used in the PCR. The data were produced by immunoSEQ multiplex PCR, yet TCRdb's version contains in-frame clones alone and is incomplete. The table lists about 200,000 clones, over 70% of them singletons. V trimming: 3 bases; J trimming: 3 bases; junction bases outside the gene matches: 6. Looked up from germline, CDR1 is SGHNT and CDR2 is YYREEE (reference sequence). This CDR3 is built from 15 residues. The sequencing input was PBMCs. This TCR was recovered from a man aged 30 to 39 in good health and CMV-seronegative. The J gene is TRBJ2-5, the V gene TRBV5-4; 9 positions match TRBD1. The CDR3 here is CASSSDRGSEETQYF. The CDR3, as DNA: TGTGCCAGCAGCTCGGACAGGGGCTCAGAAGAGACCCAGTACTTC.